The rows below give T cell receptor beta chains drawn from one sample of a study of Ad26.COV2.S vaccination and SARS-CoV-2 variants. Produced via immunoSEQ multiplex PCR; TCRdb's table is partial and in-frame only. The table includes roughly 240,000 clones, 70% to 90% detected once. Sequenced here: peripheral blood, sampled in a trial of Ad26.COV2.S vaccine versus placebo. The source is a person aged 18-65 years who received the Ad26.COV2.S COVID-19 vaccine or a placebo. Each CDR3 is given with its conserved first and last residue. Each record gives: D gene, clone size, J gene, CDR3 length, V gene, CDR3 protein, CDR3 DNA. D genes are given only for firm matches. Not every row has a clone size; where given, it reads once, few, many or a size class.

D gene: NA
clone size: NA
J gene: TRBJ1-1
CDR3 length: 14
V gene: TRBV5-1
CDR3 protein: CASSLMQGNTEAFF
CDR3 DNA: TGCGCCAGCAGTCTCATGCAGGGGAACACTGAAGCTTTCTTT

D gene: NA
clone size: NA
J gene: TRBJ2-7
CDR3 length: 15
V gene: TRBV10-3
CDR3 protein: CAISNSGIQYYEQYF
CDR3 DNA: TGTGCCATCAGTAATAGCGGAATACAGTACTACGAGCAGTACTTC

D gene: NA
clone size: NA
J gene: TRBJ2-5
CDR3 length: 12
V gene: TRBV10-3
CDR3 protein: CAANQGGETQYF
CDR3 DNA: TGTGCCGCAAATCAGGGGGGGGAGACCCAGTACTTC

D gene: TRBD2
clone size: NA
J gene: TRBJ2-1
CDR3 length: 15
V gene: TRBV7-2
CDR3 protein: CASSFLADDYNEQFF
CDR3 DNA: TGTGCCAGCAGCTTTCTAGCGGATGACTACAATGAGCAGTTCTTC

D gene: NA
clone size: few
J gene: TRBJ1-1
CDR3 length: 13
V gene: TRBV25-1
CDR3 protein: CASTEVGNTEAFF
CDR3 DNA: TGTGCCAGCACCGAAGTGGGGAACACTGAAGCTTTCTTT

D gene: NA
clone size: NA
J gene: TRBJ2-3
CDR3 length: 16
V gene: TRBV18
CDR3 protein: CASSPLRGPGTDTQYF
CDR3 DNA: TGTGCCAGCTCACCATTGCGGGGGCCAGGCACAGATACGCAGTATTTT

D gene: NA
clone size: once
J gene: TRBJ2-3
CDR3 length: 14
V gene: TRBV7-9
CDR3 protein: CASSPNLVTDTQYF
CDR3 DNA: TGTGCCAGCAGCCCGAACCTGGTAACAGATACGCAGTATTTT

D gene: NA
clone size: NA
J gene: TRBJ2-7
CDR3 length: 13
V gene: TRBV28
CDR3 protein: CASSFVPLGEQYF
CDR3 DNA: TGTGCCAGCAGTTTTGTCCCTCTGGGCGAGCAGTACTTC

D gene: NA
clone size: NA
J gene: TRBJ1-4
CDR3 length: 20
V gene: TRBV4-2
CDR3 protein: CASSQGRRNLYVATNEKLFF
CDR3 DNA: TGTGCCAGCAGCCAAGGCAGACGGAACCTCTATGTTGCAACTAATGAAAAACTGTTTTTT

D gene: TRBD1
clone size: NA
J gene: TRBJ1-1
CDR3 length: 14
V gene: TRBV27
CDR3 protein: CASSQGARNTEAFF
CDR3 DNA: TGTGCCAGCAGTCAGGGGGCTCGGAACACTGAAGCTTTCTTT

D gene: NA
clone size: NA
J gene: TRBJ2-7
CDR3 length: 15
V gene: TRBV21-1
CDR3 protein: CASSKAGTDPTEQYF
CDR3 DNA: TGTGCCAGCAGCAAAGCCGGGACAGATCCTACGGAGCAGTACTTC

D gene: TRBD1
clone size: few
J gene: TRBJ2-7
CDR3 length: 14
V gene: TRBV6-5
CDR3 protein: CASRRAGGLVEQYF
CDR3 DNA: TGTGCCAGCAGGCGAGCAGGGGGCTTAGTCGAGCAGTACTTC

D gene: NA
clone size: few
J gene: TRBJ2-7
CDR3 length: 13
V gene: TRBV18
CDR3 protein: CASSQGSSYEQYF
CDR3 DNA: TGTGCCAGCTCGCAGGGCTCTTCCTACGAGCAGTACTTC

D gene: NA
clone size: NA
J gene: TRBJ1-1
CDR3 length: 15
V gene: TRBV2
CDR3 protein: CASSEAGGGGTEAFF
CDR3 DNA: TGTGCCAGCAGTGAAGCCGGGGGAGGCGGGACTGAAGCTTTCTTT

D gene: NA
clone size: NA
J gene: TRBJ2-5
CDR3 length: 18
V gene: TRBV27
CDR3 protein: CARFPGTHRLIHQETQYF
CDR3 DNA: TGTGCCAGATTTCCCGGGACACACAGACTAATACACCAAGAGACCCAGTACTTC

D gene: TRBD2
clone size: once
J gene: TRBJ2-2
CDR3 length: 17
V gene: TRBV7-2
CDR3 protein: CASSEEASGPNTGELFF
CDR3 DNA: TGTGCCAGCAGCGAAGAGGCTAGCGGGCCGAACACCGGGGAGCTGTTTTTT